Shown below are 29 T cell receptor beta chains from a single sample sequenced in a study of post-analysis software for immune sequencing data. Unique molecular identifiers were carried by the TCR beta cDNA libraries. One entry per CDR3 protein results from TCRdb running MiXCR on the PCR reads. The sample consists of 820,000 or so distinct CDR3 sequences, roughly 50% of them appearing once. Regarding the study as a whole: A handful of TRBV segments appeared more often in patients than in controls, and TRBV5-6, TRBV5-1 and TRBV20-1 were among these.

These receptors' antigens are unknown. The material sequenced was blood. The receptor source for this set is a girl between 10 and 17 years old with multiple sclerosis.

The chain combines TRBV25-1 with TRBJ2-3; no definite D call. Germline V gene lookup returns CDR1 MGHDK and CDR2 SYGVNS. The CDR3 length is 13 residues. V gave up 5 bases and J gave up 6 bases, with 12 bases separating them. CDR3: CASSQISPDTQYF. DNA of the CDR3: TGTGCCAGCAGTCAGATTAGCCCGGATACGCAGTATTTT. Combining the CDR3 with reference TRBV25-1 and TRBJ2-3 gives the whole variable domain EADIYQTPRYLVIGTGKKITLECSQTMGHDKMYWYQQDPGMELHLIHYSYGVNSTEKGDLSSESTVSRIRTEHFPLTLESARPSHTSQYLCASSQISPDTQYFGPGTRLTVL.

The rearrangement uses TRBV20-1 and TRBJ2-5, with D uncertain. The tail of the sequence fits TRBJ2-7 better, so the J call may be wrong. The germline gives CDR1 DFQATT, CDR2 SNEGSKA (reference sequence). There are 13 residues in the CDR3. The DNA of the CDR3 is TGCAGTGCCGCAGCCCGGAATTCATACGAGCAGTACTTC. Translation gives CSAAARNSYEQYF.

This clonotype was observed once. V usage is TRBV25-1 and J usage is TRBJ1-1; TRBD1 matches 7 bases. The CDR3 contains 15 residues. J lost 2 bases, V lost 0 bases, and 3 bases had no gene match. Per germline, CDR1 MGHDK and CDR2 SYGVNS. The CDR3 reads CASSEYLGGNTEAFF. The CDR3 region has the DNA TGTGCCAGCAGTGAATATTTAGGGGGCAACACTGAAGCTTTCTTT.

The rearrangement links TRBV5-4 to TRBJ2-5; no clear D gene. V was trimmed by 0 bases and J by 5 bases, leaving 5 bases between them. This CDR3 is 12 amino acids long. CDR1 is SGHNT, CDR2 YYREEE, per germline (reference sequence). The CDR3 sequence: CASSLAMETQYF. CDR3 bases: TGTGCCAGCAGCTTGGCCATGGAGACCCAGTACTTC.

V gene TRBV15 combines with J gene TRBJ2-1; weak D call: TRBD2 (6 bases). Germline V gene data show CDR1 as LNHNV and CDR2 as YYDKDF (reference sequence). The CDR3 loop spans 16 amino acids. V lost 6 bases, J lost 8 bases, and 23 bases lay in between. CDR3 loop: CATRPTAGPPDDEQFF. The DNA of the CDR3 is TGTGCCACCAGACCCACGGCGGGACCCCCGGACGATGAGCAGTTCTTC.

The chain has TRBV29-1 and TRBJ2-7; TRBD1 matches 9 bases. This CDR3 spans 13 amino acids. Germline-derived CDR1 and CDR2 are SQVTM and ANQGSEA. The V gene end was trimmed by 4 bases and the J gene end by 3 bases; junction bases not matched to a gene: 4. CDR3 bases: TGCAGCGTTGTTGGGGACAGGGTCTACGAGCAGTACTTC. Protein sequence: CSVVGDRVYEQYF.

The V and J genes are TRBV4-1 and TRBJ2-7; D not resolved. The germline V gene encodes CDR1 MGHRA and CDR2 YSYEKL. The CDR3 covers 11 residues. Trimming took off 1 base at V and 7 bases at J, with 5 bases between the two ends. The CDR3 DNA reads TGCGCCAGCAGCCAAGGTGTTGAGCAGTACTTC. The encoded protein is CASSQGVEQYF.

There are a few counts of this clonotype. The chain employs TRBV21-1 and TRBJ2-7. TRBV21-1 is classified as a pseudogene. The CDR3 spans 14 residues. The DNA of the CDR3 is TGTGCCGGCAACATTAGGGATGTCTACTACGAGCAGTACTTC. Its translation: CAGNIRDVYYEQYF.

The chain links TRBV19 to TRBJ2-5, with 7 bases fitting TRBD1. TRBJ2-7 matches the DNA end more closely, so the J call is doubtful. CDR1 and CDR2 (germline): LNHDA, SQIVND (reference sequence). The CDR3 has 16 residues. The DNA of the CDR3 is TGTGCCAGTAGTATATCCCGGGACAGAAGCGTCTACGAGCAGTACTTC. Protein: CASSISRDRSVYEQYF.

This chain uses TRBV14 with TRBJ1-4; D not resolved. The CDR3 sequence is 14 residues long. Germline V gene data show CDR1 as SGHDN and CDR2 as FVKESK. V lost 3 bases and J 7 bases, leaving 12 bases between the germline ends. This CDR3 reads CASSHNGGLEKLFF. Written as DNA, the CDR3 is TGTGCCAGCAGCCATAACGGAGGACTTGAAAAACTGTTTTTT.

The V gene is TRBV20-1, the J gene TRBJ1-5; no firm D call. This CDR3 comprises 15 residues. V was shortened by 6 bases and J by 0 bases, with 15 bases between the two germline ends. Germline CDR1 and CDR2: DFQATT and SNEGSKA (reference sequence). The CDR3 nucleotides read TGCAGTGCCACCATGCAGGACCCTAGCAATCAGCCCCAGCATTTT. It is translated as CSATMQDPSNQPQHF.

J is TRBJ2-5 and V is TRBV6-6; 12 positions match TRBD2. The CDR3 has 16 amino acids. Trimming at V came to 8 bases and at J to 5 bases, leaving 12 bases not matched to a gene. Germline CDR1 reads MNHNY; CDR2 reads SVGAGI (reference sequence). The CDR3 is CASALTSGGGGETQYF. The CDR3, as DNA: TGTGCCAGCGCCCTGACTAGCGGGGGAGGAGGGGAGACCCAGTACTTC.

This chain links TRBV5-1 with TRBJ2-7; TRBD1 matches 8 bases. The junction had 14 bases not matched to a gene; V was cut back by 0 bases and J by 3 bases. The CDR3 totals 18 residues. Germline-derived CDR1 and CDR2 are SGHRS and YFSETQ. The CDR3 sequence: CASSLGGTGVFTNYEQYF. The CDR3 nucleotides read TGCGCCAGCAGCTTGGGCGGGACAGGAGTCTTTACAAACTACGAGCAGTACTTC.

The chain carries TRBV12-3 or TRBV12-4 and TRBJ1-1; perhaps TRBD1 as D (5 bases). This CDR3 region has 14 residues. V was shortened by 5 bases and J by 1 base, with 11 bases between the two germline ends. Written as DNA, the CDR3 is TGTGCCAGCAGTCTCGGGGACGGGAACACTGAAGCTTTCTTT. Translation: CASSLGDGNTEAFF.

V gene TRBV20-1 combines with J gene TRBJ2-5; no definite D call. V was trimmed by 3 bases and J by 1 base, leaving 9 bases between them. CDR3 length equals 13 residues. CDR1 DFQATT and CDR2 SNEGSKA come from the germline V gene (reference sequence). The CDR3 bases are TGCAGTGCTAGGTCTTGGGCCCAAGAGACCCAGTACTTC. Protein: CSARSWAQETQYF.

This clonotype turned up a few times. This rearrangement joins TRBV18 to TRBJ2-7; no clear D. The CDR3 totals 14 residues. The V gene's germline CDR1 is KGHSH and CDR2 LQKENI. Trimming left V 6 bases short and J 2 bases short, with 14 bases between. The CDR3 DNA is TGTGCCAGCTCCCCTGGGCCGGCGACCTACGAGCAGTACTTC. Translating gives CASSPGPATYEQYF. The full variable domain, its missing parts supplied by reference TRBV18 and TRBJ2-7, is NAGVMQNPRHLVRRRGQEARLRCSPMKGHSHVYWYRQLPEEGLKFMVYLQKENIIDESGMPKERFSAEFPKEGPSILRIQQVVRGDSAAYFCASSPGPATYEQYFGPGTRLTVT.

The CDR3 is CATSRVQTPPDHEQFF. As DNA, the CDR3 is TGTGCCACCAGCAGAGTGCAGACACCCCCCGATCATGAGCAGTTCTTC. V and J are TRBV15 and TRBJ2-1; the D is unclear. The V gene lost 1 base and the J gene lost 8 bases, with 18 bases spanning the gap. CDR3 size: 16 residues. Germline lookup yields CDR1 LNHNV and CDR2 YYDKDF (reference sequence). Using reference TRBV15 and TRBJ2-1 for the parts outside the CDR3, the full variable domain is DAMVIQNPRYQVTQFGKPVTLSCSQTLNHNVMYWYQQKSSQAPKLLFHYYDKDFNNEADTPDNFQSRRPNTSFCFLDIRSPGLGDTAMYLCATSRVQTPPDHEQFFGPGTRLTVL.

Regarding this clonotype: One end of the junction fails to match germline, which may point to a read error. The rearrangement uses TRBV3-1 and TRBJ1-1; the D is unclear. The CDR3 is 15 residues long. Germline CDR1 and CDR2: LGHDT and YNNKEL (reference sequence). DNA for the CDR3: TGTGCCTGCAGCCAATGGAAGGGTCTGCACACTGAAGCTTTCTTT. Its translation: CACSQWKGLHTEAFF.

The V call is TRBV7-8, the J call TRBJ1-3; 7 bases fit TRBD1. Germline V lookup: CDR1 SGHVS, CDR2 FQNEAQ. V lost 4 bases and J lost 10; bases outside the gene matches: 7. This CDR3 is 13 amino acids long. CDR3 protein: CASSSDRAWTIYF. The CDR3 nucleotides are TGTGCCAGCAGCTCCGACAGGGCCTGGACCATATATTTT.

The CDR3, as DNA: TGTGCCAGCAGCCAAGAAGTACTTAGCCCGAACACTGAAGCTTTCTTT. Protein: CASSQEVLSPNTEAFF. The gene calls are TRBV3-1 and TRBJ1-1; D gene unclear. The V and J ends lost 0 bases and 1 base respectively, with 12 bases between them. The CDR3 has 16 amino acids. Per the germline V gene, CDR1 is LGHDT and CDR2 is YNNKEL (reference sequence). The full variable domain, its missing parts supplied by reference TRBV3-1 and TRBJ1-1, is DTAVSQTPKYLVTQMGNDKSIKCEQNLGHDTMYWYKQDSKKFLKIMFSYNNKELIINETVPNRFSPKSPDKAHLNLHINSLELGDSAVYFCASSQEVLSPNTEAFFGQGTRLTVV.

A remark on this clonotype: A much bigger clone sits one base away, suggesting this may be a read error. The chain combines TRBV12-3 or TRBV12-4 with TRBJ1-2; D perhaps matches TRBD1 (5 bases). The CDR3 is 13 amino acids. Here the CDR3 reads CASSPLWGNGCTF. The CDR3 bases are TGTGCCAGCAGTCCCCTTTGGGGGAATGGCTGCACCTTC.

The CDR3 sequence is CASSPLPNGYTF. In nucleotides, the CDR3 is TGTGCCAGCAGCCCCCTACCTAATGGCTACACCTTC. The chain employs TRBV7-9 and TRBJ1-2; D unresolved. The CDR3 is 12 residues long. The V end was cut by 5 bases, the J end by 6 bases, with 10 bases between. Germline V lookup: CDR1 SEHNR, CDR2 FQNEAQ (reference sequence).

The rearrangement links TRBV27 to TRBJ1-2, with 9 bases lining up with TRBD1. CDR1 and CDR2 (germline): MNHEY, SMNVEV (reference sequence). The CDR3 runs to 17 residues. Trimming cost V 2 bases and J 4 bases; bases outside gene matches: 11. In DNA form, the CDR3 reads TGTGCCAGCAGTTTAGAGGCGGGACAGGGAATCTTCTATGGCTACACCTTC. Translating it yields CASSLEAGQGIFYGYTF.

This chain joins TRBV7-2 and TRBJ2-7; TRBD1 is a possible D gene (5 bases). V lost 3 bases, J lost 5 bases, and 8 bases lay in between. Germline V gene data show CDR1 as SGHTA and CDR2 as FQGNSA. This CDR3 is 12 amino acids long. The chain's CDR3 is CASSLTVNEQYF. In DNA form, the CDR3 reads TGTGCCAGCAGCTTGACAGTTAACGAGCAGTACTTC.

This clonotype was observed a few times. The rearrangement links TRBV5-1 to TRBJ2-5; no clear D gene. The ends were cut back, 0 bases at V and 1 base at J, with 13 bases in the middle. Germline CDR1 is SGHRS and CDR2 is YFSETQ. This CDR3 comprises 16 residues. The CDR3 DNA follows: TGCGCCAGCAGCTTGGCCCTACGTCATTCCCAAGAGACCCAGTACTTC. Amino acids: CASSLALRHSQETQYF.

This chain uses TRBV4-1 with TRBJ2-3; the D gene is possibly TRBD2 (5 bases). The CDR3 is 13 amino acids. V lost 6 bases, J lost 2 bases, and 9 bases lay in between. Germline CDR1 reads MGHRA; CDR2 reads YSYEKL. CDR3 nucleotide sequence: TGCGCCAGCAGGGACTTATACACAGATACGCAGTATTTT. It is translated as CASRDLYTDTQYF.

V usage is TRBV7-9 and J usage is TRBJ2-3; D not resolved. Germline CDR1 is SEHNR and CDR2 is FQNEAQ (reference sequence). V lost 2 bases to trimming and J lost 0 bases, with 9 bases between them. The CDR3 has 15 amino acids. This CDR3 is CASSLNTASTDTQYF. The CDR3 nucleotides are TGTGCCAGCAGCTTAAACACAGCTAGCACAGATACGCAGTATTTT.

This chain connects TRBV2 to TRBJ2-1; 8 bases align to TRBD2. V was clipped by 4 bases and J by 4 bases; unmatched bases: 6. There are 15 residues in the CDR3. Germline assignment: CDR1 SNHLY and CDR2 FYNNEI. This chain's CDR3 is CASSGLAGIYNEQFF. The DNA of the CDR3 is TGTGCCAGCAGTGGATTAGCGGGAATATACAATGAGCAGTTCTTC.

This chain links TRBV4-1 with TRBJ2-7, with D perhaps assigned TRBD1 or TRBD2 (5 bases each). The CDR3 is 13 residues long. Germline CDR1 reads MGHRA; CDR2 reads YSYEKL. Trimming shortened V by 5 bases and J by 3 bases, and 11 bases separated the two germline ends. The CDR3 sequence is CASSDGTFYEQYF. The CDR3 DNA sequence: TGCGCCAGCAGCGACGGGACCTTCTACGAGCAGTACTTC.